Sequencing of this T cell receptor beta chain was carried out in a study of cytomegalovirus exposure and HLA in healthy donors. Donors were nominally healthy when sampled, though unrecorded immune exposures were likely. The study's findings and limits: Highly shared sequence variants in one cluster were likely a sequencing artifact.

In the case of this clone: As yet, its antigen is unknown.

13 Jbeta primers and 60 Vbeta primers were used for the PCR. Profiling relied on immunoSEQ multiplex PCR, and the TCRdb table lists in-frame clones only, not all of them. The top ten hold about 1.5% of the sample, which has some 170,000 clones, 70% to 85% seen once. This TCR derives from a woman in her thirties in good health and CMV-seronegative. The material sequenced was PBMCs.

The CDR3 nucleotides read TGTGCCAGCAGTGCAGGACTAGCGGGAGTCCCCAAGTTCTTC. Translation: CASSAGLAGVPKFF. The V call is TRBV6-5, the J call TRBJ2-1, with 13 bases identical to TRBD2. V was clipped by 5 bases and J by 14 bases; unmatched bases: 9. The CDR3 loop spans 14 amino acids. In germline, CDR1 is MNHEY, CDR2 SVGAGI.